This T cell receptor (beta chain) comes out of a study of blood T cell repertoires in COVID-19. Germline V lookup: CDR1 MNHEY, CDR2 SVGAGI. There are 14 residues in the CDR3. Trimming shortened V by 3 bases and J by 3 bases, and 12 bases separated the two germline ends. Original methodology: For nucleated cells, counts were estimated from reference gene primer amplification. The data were produced by immunoSEQ multiplex PCR, yet TCRdb's version contains in-frame clones alone and is incomplete. From that table come the V and J calls and clone size; the DNA was used to work out D and trimming. Found here are some 290,000 clones, 75% to 90% of them singletons; the top ten hold 2.5% to 3.5%. In Seattle, patients joined the study during active infection and were tracked longitudinally.

The sequenced sample consisted of peripheral blood. The source is a woman aged 25 to 39 with COVID-19, enrolled during active disease. The V gene is TRBV6-5, the J gene TRBJ2-7; tentatively, D is TRBD1 (7 bases). The DNA for the CDR3 is TGTGCCAGCAGTTATCGCAGGGGGGACTACGAGCAGTACTTC. It translates to CASSYRRGDYEQYF.